These 11 T cell receptor beta chains were all obtained from the same sample, sequenced in a study of T cells in Graves' hyperthyroidism and ophthalmopathy. Amplification yielded TCR beta CDR3 regions, with RNA transcripts as the source. HTBI primers drove first-round RT-PCR of the TCR CDR3. TCRdb recomputed calls from the multiplex PCR reads with MiXCR, one row per CDR3 protein. The table records around 600,000 distinct CDR3 sequences, more than 13% of them present only once. Sequenced sample: blood. The receptors stem from a woman aged 18-29 years with Graves' ophthalmopathy.

The V gene is TRBV20-1, the J gene TRBJ2-7; D assignment may be TRBD1 or TRBD2 (6 bases each). This CDR3 region has 13 residues. Per the germline V gene, CDR1 is DFQATT and CDR2 is SNEGSKA (reference sequence). Trimming left V 6 bases short and J 4 bases short, with 16 bases between. The CDR3 coding sequence is TGCAGTGCGGGGGGCGTCGTATTATACGAGCAGTACTTC. This sequence encodes CSAGGVVLYEQYF.

This clonotype was seen at least ten times. The chain combines TRBV2 with TRBJ2-7; 11 positions match TRBD2. The germline V gene has CDR1 SNHLY and CDR2 FYNNEI. The CDR3 has 14 amino acids. V dropped 3 bases and J dropped 2; count of bases not matched to a gene: 0. CDR3 region: CASSEGLAAYEQYF. In DNA, the CDR3 is TGTGCCAGCAGTGAGGGACTAGCGGCCTACGAGCAGTACTTC.

This clonotype has at least ten counts. The rearrangement links TRBV30 to TRBJ1-6; D uncertain. This CDR3 has 13 amino acids. Germline V gene lookup returns CDR1 GTSNPN and CDR2 SVGIG (reference sequence). Trimming stripped 1 base from V and 12 bases from J, with 13 bases between. This CDR3 reads CAWSGPAGLPLHF. CDR3 DNA sequence: TGTGCCTGGAGTGGACCGGCAGGCCTACCCCTCCACTTT.

This clonotype was detected ten times or more. V usage is TRBV11-2 and J usage is TRBJ1-1; D call uncertain. There are 15 residues in the CDR3. Germline loops: CDR1 SGHAT, CDR2 FQNNGV. Trimming took 5 bases from V and 0 from J, leaving 13 bases between them. The CDR3 region has the DNA TGTGCCAGCAGCGACCGGACGGGGATGAACACTGAAGCTTTCTTT. Its protein product is CASSDRTGMNTEAFF.

This clonotype was observed many times. This chain uses TRBV7-9 with TRBJ1-2; D not resolved. The V gene lost 5 bases and the J gene lost 7 bases, with 5 bases spanning the gap. The germline V gene encodes CDR1 SEHNR and CDR2 FQNEAQ (reference sequence). The CDR3 sequence is 10 residues long. In DNA form, the CDR3 reads TGTGCCAGCAGCCGTCTTGGCTACACCTTC. This translates into CASSRLGYTF.

The sample holds a few counts of this clonotype. V gene TRBV19 combines with J gene TRBJ2-3; weak D call: TRBD2 (6 bases). CDR3 length: 15 amino acids. The V gene's germline CDR1 is LNHDA and CDR2 SQIVND (reference sequence). Trimming removed 3 bases at V and 1 base at J, with 11 bases between. CDR3 sequence reads: CASSIGSSGTDTQYF. The CDR3 bases are TGTGCCAGTAGTATTGGGTCTAGCGGCACAGATACGCAGTATTTT.

This clonotype has a count of ten or more. The rearrangement uses TRBV27 and TRBJ1-6; unclear D gene. V was shortened by 2 bases and J by 6 bases, with 26 bases between the two germline ends. The CDR3 totals 20 residues. Germline CDR1 and CDR2: MNHEY and SMNVEV (reference sequence). The CDR3, as DNA: TGTGCCAGCAGTTTAGCCTCGGGCGCTCATCACTTTCGTCGTAATTCACCCCTCCACTTT. Its translation is CASSLASGAHHFRRNSPLHF.

This clonotype was observed at least ten times. The chain couples TRBV30 to TRBJ1-2, with 8 bases lining up with TRBD1. Germline V gene data show CDR1 as GTSNPN and CDR2 as SVGIG (reference sequence). With V trimmed by 4 bases and J by 3 bases, 1 base remained unmatched. The length of the CDR3 is 12 residues. CDR3 sequence: CAWTGGYYGYTF. The CDR3 DNA follows: TGTGCCTGGACAGGGGGCTACTATGGCTACACCTTC.

This clonotype was counted at least ten times. V gene TRBV12-3 or TRBV12-4 combines with J gene TRBJ2-7; 7 nucleotides agree with TRBD2. The CDR3 sequence is 14 residues long. The J segment lost 2 bases and the V segment lost 2 bases, leaving 3 bases of the junction unmatched. The CDR3 DNA reads as TGTGCCAGCAGTTTAACGGGAGGTGCCTACGAGCAGTACTTC. The encoded protein is CASSLTGGAYEQYF.

Details on this clonotype: A much bigger clone sits one base away, suggesting this may be a read error. The chain uses TRBV7-2 and TRBJ2-5; the D is unclear. V gave up 5 bases and J gave up 6 bases, with 10 bases separating them. Germline V CDR1 and CDR2: SGHTA, FQGNSA. The CDR3 covers 12 residues. The CDR3 is CASSSGMKTQYF. In DNA, the CDR3 is TGTGCCAGCAGCAGTGGGATGAAGACCCAGTACTTC.

As concerns this clonotype: A much larger clone lies one base from this, so it may be a read error. The rearrangement uses TRBV27 and TRBJ2-7; 8 bases map to TRBD2. The DNA end is more similar to TRBJ2-1, so the J call may be wrong. The germline CDR1 and CDR2 sequences are MNHEY and SMNVEV (reference sequence). The CDR3 extends over 14 amino acids. CDR3 sequence: CASSTSGSSYEQFF. DNA for the CDR3: TGTGCCAGCAGTACCAGCGGGAGCTCCTACGAGCAGTTCTTC.